The 28 T cell receptor beta chains reported below all come from one sample, sequenced in a study of T cells in women clearing cervical HPV infection. The assay was immunoSEQ multiplex PCR, and TCRdb's table has in-frame clones only and misses some. The sample table sets out under 50,000 clones. The sample was blood buffy coat. The receptors were gathered from a woman aged 18 to 75 with a cervical HPV16 infection that either progressed to CIN3+ or cleared (not recorded which).

CDR3 sequence: CASSPRGGGGQENEAFF. The part of the CDR3 DNA that was read is TGTGCCAGCAGCCCCAGGGGTGGGGGAGGCCAGGAAAATGAG. The chain couples TRBV2 to TRBJ1-1, with D perhaps matching TRBD1 (6 bases). The missing CDR3 end, 3 residues past where the read stops, is filled in from the germline J gene. Germline assignment: CDR1 SNHLY and CDR2 FYNNEI. The CDR3 contains 17 residues.

As for this clone: The observed sequence ends 3 residues before the CDR3 terminus, with the missing tail filled in from the germline J gene. The chain carries TRBV7-3 and TRBJ2-2; a possible D gene is TRBD1 (5 bases). There are 14 residues in the CDR3. Trimming removed 4 bases from V and 5 bases from J, with 11 bases in between. Germline CDR1 SGHTA, CDR2 FQGTGA. The CDR3 sequence: CASSSTGLTGELFF. The DNA read from the CDR3 is TGTGCCAGCAGCTCCACAGGATTAACCGGGGAG.

As concerns this clone: The read gets to within 3 residues of the CDR3 end, and the germline J gene fills in the rest. Other DNA sequences from this sample encode an identical CDR3 as well. The chain uses TRBV19 and TRBJ1-3; tentative D call: TRBD1 (6 bases). This CDR3 has 13 residues. The germline CDR1 and CDR2 sequences are LNHDA and SQIVND (reference sequence). Trimming removed 9 bases from V and 3 bases from J, with 12 bases in between. The sequenced CDR3 bases are TGTGCCAGCTACAGGGCATTTGGAAACACC. This gives the protein CASYRAFGNT. The entire CDR3 is CASYRAFGNTIYF.

Remarks on this clone: The CDR3 end lies 3 residues beyond the end of the read and is filled in from the germline J gene. This rearrangement joins TRBV18 to TRBJ2-2; maybe TRBD1 (6 bases). The CDR3 is 17 residues long. Trimming left V 2 bases short and J 3 bases short, with 16 bases between. The germline gives CDR1 KGHSH, CDR2 LQKENI. CDR3 residues: CASSPNRQATDTGELFF. CDR3 DNA, as far as it was read: TGTGCCAGCTCACCAAACAGACAGGCGACAGACACCGGGGAG.

As for this clone: One junction end disagrees with the germline gene, perhaps due to a read error. Read data end 3 residues before the CDR3 end; the end is taken from the germline J gene. The V and J genes are TRBV4-2 and TRBJ2-7; 12 bases are a match to TRBD2. This CDR3 has 15 residues. Germline loops: CDR1 LGHNA, CDR2 YNFKEQ. The CDR3 bases that were read are TGCGCCAGCAGCCGAGAGACTAGCGGGAGCTACGAG. Its translation: CASSRETSGSYE. The whole CDR3 protein is CASSRETSGSYEQYF.

Details on this clone: The read finishes 3 residues shy of the CDR3 end, and the germline J gene is used to complete it. V is TRBV5-4 and J is TRBJ2-2; D remains unclear. Per the germline V gene, CDR1 is SGHNT and CDR2 is YYREEE (reference sequence). The CDR3 has 13 amino acids. V was shortened by 2 bases and J by 6 bases, with 8 bases between the two germline ends. CDR3 residues: CASSLKAPGELFF. Incomplete CDR3 DNA: TGTGCCAGCAGCTTAAAGGCCCCCGGGGAG.

About this clone itself: Read data end 3 residues before the CDR3 end; the end is taken from the germline J gene. The chain links TRBV6-2 or TRBV6-3 to TRBJ2-3, with D tentatively TRBD2 (5 bases). The V gene's germline CDR1 is MNHEY and CDR2 SVGEGT. V lost 6 bases and J lost 3, with 13 bases in between. This CDR3 region has 14 residues. The chain's CDR3 is CASRPRGQTDTQYF. The covered CDR3 bases are TGTGCCAGCAGGCCTCGGGGTCAAACAGATACG.

About this clone: The read falls 3 residues short of the CDR3 end, and the missing part is taken from the germline J gene. The chain carries TRBV18 and TRBJ2-4, with a tentative D call TRBD1 (6 bases). The CDR3 has 13 residues. Per germline, CDR1 KGHSH and CDR2 LQKENI. Partial CDR3 DNA: TGTGCCAGCTCCGGGGACACCCAAGAGACT. Amino acid sequence: CASSGDTQET. In full, the CDR3 is CASSGDTQETQYF.

On this clone itself: The read terminates 3 residues ahead of where the CDR3 ends, so the germline J gene completes it. The rearrangement joins TRBV6-2 or TRBV6-3 to TRBJ2-7; maybe TRBD1 (6 bases). The V end lost 2 bases, the J end lost 2 bases, and 16 bases lay between the germline ends. CDR3 length: 16 amino acids. Germline CDR1 reads MNHEY; CDR2 reads SVGEGT. The DNA read from the CDR3 is TGTGCCAGCAGTTACGAGAAGGGGGTATTGCCCTACGAG. It yields the protein CASSYEKGVLPYE. The whole CDR3 protein is CASSYEKGVLPYEQYF.

Remarks on this clone: Read sequence stops 3 residues before the CDR3 end, and the germline J gene provides the missing end. V gene TRBV19 combines with J gene TRBJ2-4; a possible D gene is TRBD1 (5 bases). CDR1 is LNHDA and CDR2 is SQIVND in the germline V gene (reference sequence). CDR3 length: 15 residues. CDR3 sequence reads: CASSTRRDSYDGQYF. CDR3 bases read: TGTGCCAGTAGTACCCGTCGTGACAGCTACGATGGT.

For this clone: The CDR3 is cut off 3 residues early in the read; its end comes from the germline J gene. The chain recombines TRBV7-3 with TRBJ2-3; tentatively, D is TRBD1 (6 bases). Germline V CDR1 and CDR2: SGHTA, FQGTGA. CDR3 length: 13 residues. This CDR3 is CASSIQGGETQYF. Incomplete CDR3 DNA: TGTGCCAGCAGCATACAGGGTGGGGAGACG.

Details on this clone: The CDR3 goes on 3 residues after the read ends, and that part is filled in from the germline J gene. The chain couples TRBV10-3 to TRBJ1-3, with D perhaps TRBD1 (6 bases). The germline gives CDR1 ENHRY, CDR2 SYGVKD. Trimming removed 3 bases from V and 2 bases from J, with 14 bases in between. The CDR3 covers 16 residues. The CDR3 bases that were read are TGTGCCATCAGTGAAAGCCCACAGGGAGCTGGAAACACC. Translated: CAISESPQGAGNT. The entire CDR3 protein is CAISESPQGAGNTIYF.

In regard to this clone: The observed sequence ends 3 residues before the CDR3 terminus, with the missing tail filled in from the germline J gene. The chain is built from TRBV5-1 and TRBJ2-2, with 9 bases aligning to TRBD1. V gave up 6 bases and J gave up 7 bases; unmatched junction bases: 7. The CDR3 has 14 residues. Looked up from germline, CDR1 is SGHRS and CDR2 is YFSETQ. The CDR3 region is CASTQQGAGGELFF. The part of the CDR3 DNA that was read is TGCGCCAGCACGCAACAGGGGGCTGGCGGGGAG.

A remark on this clone: The read terminates 3 residues ahead of where the CDR3 ends, so the germline J gene completes it. The J gene is TRBJ1-1, the V gene TRBV7-3, with a tentative D call TRBD1 (6 bases). Trimming shortened V by 0 bases and J by 2 bases, and 10 bases separated the two germline ends. There are 15 residues in the CDR3. The germline gives CDR1 SGHTA, CDR2 FQGTGA. Incomplete CDR3 DNA: TGTGCCAGCAGCTTAACGCCAGGGGAAAACACTGAA. It yields the protein CASSLTPGENTE. The CDR3 in full is CASSLTPGENTEAFF. The variable domain in full, with the rest retrieved from reference TRBV7-3 and TRBJ1-1, is GAGVSQTPSNKVTEKGKYVELRCDPISGHTALYWYRQSLGQGPEFLIYFQGTGAADDSGLPNDRFFAVRPEGSVSTLKIQRTERGDSAVYLCASSLTPGENTEAFFGQGTRLTVV.

On this clone itself: The read ends 3 residues early relative to the CDR3; the germline J gene fills the gap. V gene TRBV18 combines with J gene TRBJ2-7; TRBD2 agrees at 9 bases. Germline V gives CDR1 KGHSH, CDR2 LQKENI. There are 14 residues in the CDR3. J gave up 3 bases and V 3 bases, and 3 bases lay outside the gene matches. The CDR3 loop is CASSPSGSLYEQYF. The covered CDR3 bases are TGTGCCAGCTCACCTAGCGGGAGTCTCTACGAG. Variable domain in full (rest from reference TRBV18 and TRBJ2-7): NAGVMQNPRHLVRRRGQEARLRCSPMKGHSHVYWYRQLPEEGLKFMVYLQKENIIDESGMPKERFSAEFPKEGPSILRIQQVVRGDSAAYFCASSPSGSLYEQYFGPGTRLTVT.

As regards this clone: The observed sequence ends 3 residues before the CDR3 terminus, with the missing tail filled in from the germline J gene. The chain combines TRBV7-3 with TRBJ2-1; 12 nucleotides agree with TRBD2. This CDR3 comprises 17 residues. The V segment lost 5 bases and the J segment 7 bases; nucleotides outside the gene matches: 12. The V gene's germline CDR1 is SGHTA and CDR2 FQGTGA. The sequenced part of the CDR3 DNA is TGTGCCAGCAGCCCACACGCTCCGACTAGCGGGAGTAATGAG. As protein: CASSPHAPTSGSNE. The whole CDR3 protein is CASSPHAPTSGSNEQFF.

Points on this clone: The DNA ends 3 residues before the CDR3 does, and the rest of the CDR3 is filled in from the germline J gene. The J gene is TRBJ1-2, the V gene TRBV5-1, with 7 bases lining up with TRBD1. Trimming cost V 5 bases and J 2 bases; bases outside gene matches: 3. From germline, CDR1 is SGHRS and CDR2 YFSETQ. This CDR3 comprises 13 residues. The CDR3 region is CASRQTGNYGYTF. Incomplete CDR3 DNA: TGCGCCAGCAGGCAGACAGGGAACTATGGC. Full variable domain (outside the CDR3, taken from reference TRBV5-1 and TRBJ1-2): KAGVTQTPRYLIKTRGQQVTLSCSPISGHRSVSWYQQTPGQGLQFLFEYFSETQRNKGNFPGRFSGRQFSNSRSEMNVSTLELGDSALYLCASRQTGNYGYTFGSGTRLTVV.

About this clone itself: The CDR3 end lies 3 residues beyond the end of the read and is filled in from the germline J gene. This chain links TRBV29-1 with TRBJ2-2; 11 bases are shared with TRBD1. V gave up 6 bases and J gave up 5 bases; unmatched junction bases: 11. The CDR3 is made up of 16 amino acids. CDR1 SQVTM and CDR2 ANQGSEA come from the germline V gene. This CDR3 is CSVPGTGGTFTGELFF. The sequenced part of the CDR3 DNA is TGCAGCGTCCCTGGGACAGGGGGGACTTTTACCGGGGAG.

CDR3 amino acids: CASSRQTNQPQHF. The part of the CDR3 DNA that was read is TGTGCCAGCAGTAGGCAGACTAATCAGCCC. The genes are TRBV2 and TRBJ1-5; D is unclear. The read halts 3 residues ahead of the CDR3 end, with the missing end drawn from the germline J gene. The CDR3 covers 13 residues. The germline V gene encodes CDR1 SNHLY and CDR2 FYNNEI. V dropped 5 bases and J dropped 4 bases, with 9 bases sitting between them. Based on the CDR3 plus reference TRBV2 and TRBJ1-5, the full variable domain is EPEVTQTPSHQVTQMGQEVILRCVPISNHLYFYWYRQILGQKVEFLVSFYNNEISEKSEIFDDQFSVERPDGSNFTLKIRSTKLEDSAMYFCASSRQTNQPQHFGDGTRLSIL.

A remark on this clone: The read terminates 3 residues ahead of where the CDR3 ends, so the germline J gene completes it. The genes are TRBV19 and TRBJ1-5; the D is unclear. Germline V gives CDR1 LNHDA, CDR2 SQIVND (reference sequence). Deletions cut 1 base from V and 2 bases from J, with 9 bases between. The CDR3 sequence is 15 residues long. Incomplete CDR3 DNA: TGTGCCAGTAGTATAGCATGGCAGGGCAATCAGCCC. Its protein is CASSIAWQGNQP. The CDR3 in full is CASSIAWQGNQPQHF.

The CDR3 sequence: CASGGGGQETQYF. CDR3 DNA, as far as it was read: TGTGCCTCCGGGGGGGGAGGGCAGGAGACC. The chain employs TRBV10-3 and TRBJ2-5; 8 nucleotides line up with TRBD2. Read sequence stops 3 residues before the CDR3 end, and the germline J gene provides the missing end. Trimming cost V 11 bases and J 5 bases; bases outside gene matches: 10. This CDR3 spans 13 amino acids. CDR1 ENHRY and CDR2 SYGVKD come from the germline V gene.

As to this clone: The missing CDR3 end, 3 residues past where the read stops, is filled in from the germline J gene. The chain recombines TRBV5-1 with TRBJ2-3; the D gene is possibly TRBD2 (5 bases). In germline, CDR1 is SGHRS, CDR2 YFSETQ. This CDR3 has 16 amino acids. Deletions cut 6 bases from V and 5 bases from J, with 22 bases between. CDR3 protein: CASNRDGVIVGDTQYF. The CDR3 DNA, read in part, is TGCGCCAGCAACCGCGACGGGGTAATAGTTGGAGATACG.

With regard to this clone: Read sequence stops 3 residues before the CDR3 end, and the germline J gene provides the missing end. The chain carries TRBV7-3 and TRBJ1-2; a weak D match, TRBD1 (6 bases). The V gene's germline CDR1 is SGHTA and CDR2 FQGTGA. This CDR3 is built from 15 residues. The sequenced CDR3 bases are TGTGCCAGCAGCACCCGGGGGGGCGGGAACAATGAC. The encoded protein is CASSTRGGGNND. The CDR3 as a whole reads CASSTRGGGNNDYTF.

With respect to this clone: The read gets to within 3 residues of the CDR3 end, and the germline J gene fills in the rest. Other DNA sequences from this sample encode an identical CDR3 as well. V usage is TRBV28 and J usage is TRBJ1-2, with D possibly TRBD1 on 6 matching bases. With 8 bases removed from V and 4 bases from J, the gap between germline ends came to 11 bases. The germline V gene encodes CDR1 MDHEN and CDR2 SYDVKM. The CDR3 length is 12 residues. The CDR3 DNA, read in part, is TGTGCCAGCTTGACAGGAGCCTATGGC. It translates to CASLTGAYG. The CDR3 as a whole reads CASLTGAYGYTF.

A remark on this clone: The read ends 3 residues early relative to the CDR3; the germline J gene fills the gap. This chain joins TRBV19 and TRBJ1-4; possible D gene TRBD1, 6 bases. This CDR3 has 19 amino acids. Germline lookup yields CDR1 LNHDA and CDR2 SQIVND (reference sequence). CDR3 bases read: TGTGCCAGTAGTCCGATAGGGAGAACAGGGTTCAGCGGTGGATCACCA. Its protein is CASSPIGRTGFSGGSP. The CDR3, in full, reads CASSPIGRTGFSGGSPLFF.

Points on this clone: Read sequence stops 3 residues before the CDR3 end, and the germline J gene provides the missing end. This chain joins TRBV11-2 and TRBJ2-5; 9 positions agree with TRBD2. The CDR3 is 15 residues long. V shed 1 base, J shed 1 base, and the junction held 1 base outside the gene matches. Germline V gene data show CDR1 as SGHAT and CDR2 as FQNNGV. The CDR3 sequence is CASSLVAGVQETQYF. The part of the CDR3 DNA that was read is TGTGCCAGCAGCTTAGTAGCGGGAGTCCAAGAGACC.

Note on this clone: The CDR3 is cut off 3 residues early in the read; its end comes from the germline J gene. The chain joins TRBV7-6 to TRBJ2-4; 7 positions match TRBD2. The CDR3 consists of 16 residues. Germline loops: CDR1 SGHVS, CDR2 FNYEAQ. CDR3: CASSSKGPTGDYGQYF. The sequenced CDR3 bases are TGTGCCAGCAGCTCGAAAGGGCCAACCGGGGACTATGGT.

Note on this clone: The read finishes 3 residues shy of the CDR3 end, and the germline J gene is used to complete it. The chain is built from TRBV6-2 or TRBV6-3 and TRBJ1-2; a possible D gene is TRBD1 (5 bases). Looked up from germline, CDR1 is MNHEY and CDR2 is SVGEGT. The CDR3 runs to 12 residues. Trimming shortened V by 8 bases and J by 6 bases, and 13 bases separated the two germline ends. Partial CDR3 DNA: TGTGCCAGCCATACAGGATTACATGGC. Protein: CASHTGLHG. The entire CDR3 is CASHTGLHGYTF.